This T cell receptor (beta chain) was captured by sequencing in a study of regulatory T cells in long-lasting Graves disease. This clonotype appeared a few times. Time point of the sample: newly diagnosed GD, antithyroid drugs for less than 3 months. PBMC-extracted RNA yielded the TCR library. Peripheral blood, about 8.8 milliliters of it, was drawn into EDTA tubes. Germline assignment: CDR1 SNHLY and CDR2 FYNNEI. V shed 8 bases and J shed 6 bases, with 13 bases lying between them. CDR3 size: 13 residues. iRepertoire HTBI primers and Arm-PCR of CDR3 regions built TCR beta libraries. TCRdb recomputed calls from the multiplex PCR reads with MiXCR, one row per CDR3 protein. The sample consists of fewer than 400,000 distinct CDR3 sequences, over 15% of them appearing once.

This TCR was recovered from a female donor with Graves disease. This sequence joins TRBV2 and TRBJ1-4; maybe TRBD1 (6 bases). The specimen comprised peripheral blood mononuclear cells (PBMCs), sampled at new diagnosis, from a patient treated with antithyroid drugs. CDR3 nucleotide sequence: TGTGCCAGCGCAGGACAGACAGATGAAAAACTGTTTTTT. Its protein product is CASAGQTDEKLFF.